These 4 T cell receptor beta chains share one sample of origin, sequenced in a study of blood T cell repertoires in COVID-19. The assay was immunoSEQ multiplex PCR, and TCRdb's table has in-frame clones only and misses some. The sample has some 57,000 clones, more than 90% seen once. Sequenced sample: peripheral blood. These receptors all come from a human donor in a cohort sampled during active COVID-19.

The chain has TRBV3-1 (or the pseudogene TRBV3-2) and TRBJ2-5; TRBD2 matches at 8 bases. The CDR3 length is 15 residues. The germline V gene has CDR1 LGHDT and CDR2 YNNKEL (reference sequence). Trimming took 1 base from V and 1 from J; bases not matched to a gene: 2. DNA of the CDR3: TGTGCCAGCAGCCAAGGCGGGGGGCCCCAAGAGACCCAGTACTTC. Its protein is CASSQGGGPQETQYF.

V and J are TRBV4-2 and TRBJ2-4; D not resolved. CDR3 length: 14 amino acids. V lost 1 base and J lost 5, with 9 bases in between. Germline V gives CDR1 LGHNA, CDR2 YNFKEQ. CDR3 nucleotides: TGTGCCAGCAGCCAAGCTCCGACTCAAAACATTCAGTACTTC. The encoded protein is CASSQAPTQNIQYF.

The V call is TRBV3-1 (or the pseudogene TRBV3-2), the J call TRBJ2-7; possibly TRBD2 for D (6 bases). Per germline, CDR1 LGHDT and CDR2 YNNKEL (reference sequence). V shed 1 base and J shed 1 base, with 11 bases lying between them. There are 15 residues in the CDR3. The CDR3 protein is CASSQGGRGSYEQYF. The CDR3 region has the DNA TGTGCCAGCAGCCAAGGAGGGCGGGGATCCTACGAGCAGTACTTC.

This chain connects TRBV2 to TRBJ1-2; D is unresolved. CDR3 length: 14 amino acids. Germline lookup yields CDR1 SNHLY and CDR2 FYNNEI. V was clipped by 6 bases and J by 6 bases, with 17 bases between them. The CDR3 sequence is CASRERRTVDGYTF. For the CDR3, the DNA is TGTGCCAGCAGGGAGCGGAGAACAGTTGATGGCTACACCTTC.